This entry lists 14 T cell receptor beta chains sequenced from one sample in a study of shared clonotypes between healthy human individuals. Measured with immunoSEQ multiplex PCR; TCRdb has only the in-frame clones, and not every one. The data contain about 2 million clones, about 95% of them singletons. CD8 cells classed as naive were CD45RO-negative and positively selected for CCR7, excluding terminally differentiated effector memory CD45RA+ cells. Material for sequencing was naive CD8+ T cells sorted from blood. These TCRs come from a man between 18 and 35 years old in good health.

A remark on this clone: The sample carries other DNA sequences with the same CDR3. The chain links TRBV4-1 to TRBJ2-5; D uncertain. The germline CDR1 and CDR2 sequences are MGHRA and YSYEKL. This CDR3 has 14 residues. V lost 1 base to trimming and J lost 1 base, with 7 bases between them. The chain's CDR3 is CASSQGTSQETQYF. The CDR3 DNA reads as TGCGCCAGCAGCCAAGGTACAAGCCAAGAGACCCAGTACTTC.

The gene calls are TRBV4-1 and TRBJ1-1; 9 bases align to TRBD1. The CDR3 is 14 residues long. CDR1 and CDR2 (germline): MGHRA, YSYEKL. J was trimmed by 4 bases and V by 6 bases; bases with no gene match: 6. CDR3 protein: CASRPRQGVTEAFF. The CDR3, as DNA: TGCGCCAGCAGACCTAGACAGGGGGTCACTGAAGCTTTCTTT.

V and J are TRBV10-1 and TRBJ2-1; possibly TRBD2 for D (5 bases). V gave up 0 bases and J gave up 5 bases, with 11 bases separating them. Germline lookup yields CDR1 WNHNN and CDR2 SYGVQD (reference sequence). The CDR3 has 15 amino acids. The CDR3 DNA sequence: TGCGCCAGCAGTGAGTCGACTATAGGGCACAATGAGCAGTTCTTC. Its protein is CASSESTIGHNEQFF.

The J gene is TRBJ2-7, the V gene TRBV7-9, with D tentatively TRBD1 (5 bases). The length of the CDR3 is 16 residues. Germline V gene sequence: CDR1 SEHNR, CDR2 FQNEAQ (reference sequence). V gave up 6 bases and J gave up 3 bases, with 21 bases separating them. CDR3 coding DNA: TGTGCCAGCAGTTCGTCCGGCCTAGGGGATTACTACGAGCAGTACTTC. Translation: CASSSSGLGDYYEQYF.

The V and J genes are TRBV5-1 and TRBJ2-7; possible D gene TRBD1, 6 bases. Germline values: CDR1 SGHRS, CDR2 YFSETQ. With 3 bases removed from V and 3 bases from J, the gap between germline ends came to 16 bases. The CDR3 sequence is 15 residues long. The CDR3 protein is CASSSFRGPNYEQYF. CDR3 DNA: TGCGCCAGCAGCTCGTTCAGGGGACCCAACTACGAGCAGTACTTC. The whole variable domain, remainder taken from reference TRBV5-1 and TRBJ2-7, is KAGVTQTPRYLIKTRGQQVTLSCSPISGHRSVSWYQQTPGQGLQFLFEYFSETQRNKGNFPGRFSGRQFSNSRSEMNVSTLELGDSALYLCASSSFRGPNYEQYFGPGTRLTVT.

The rearrangement joins TRBV5-4 to TRBJ1-4, with TRBD1 matching 10 bases. Germline CDR1 SGHNT, CDR2 YYREEE (reference sequence). There are 16 residues in the CDR3. J lost 8 bases, V lost 6 bases, and 13 bases had no gene match. CDR3 in amino acids: CASTHTGTGEGEKLFF. CDR3 coding DNA: TGTGCCAGCACCCATACCGGGACAGGGGAAGGGGAAAAACTGTTTTTT.

V and J are TRBV5-6 and TRBJ1-1; D perhaps matches TRBD1 (6 bases). The germline V and J ends were trimmed by 4 bases and 4 bases, with 11 bases remaining between them. The V gene's germline CDR1 is SGHDT and CDR2 YYEEEE. This CDR3 has 13 amino acids. CDR3 amino acids: CASSPTGRTEAFF. CDR3 sequence (DNA): TGTGCCAGCAGCCCGACAGGACGCACTGAAGCTTTCTTT.

A single count supports this clone. The CDR3 sequence: CASSQGRDISYEQYF. Written as DNA, the CDR3 is TGTGCCAGCAGCCAAGGCAGGGACATTTCCTACGAGCAGTACTTC. The chain is built from TRBV4-2 and TRBJ2-7; TRBD1 might be the D (6 bases). CDR1 is LGHNA and CDR2 is YNFKEQ in the germline V gene. The CDR3 loop spans 15 amino acids. Trimming cost V 1 base and J 1 base, with 11 bases left between them.

This chain links TRBV7-9 with TRBJ2-6; D gene ambiguous. CDR3 length: 12 amino acids. V lost 6 bases and J lost 5, with 5 bases in between. Germline-derived CDR1 and CDR2 are SEHNR and FQNEAQ (reference sequence). In DNA, the CDR3 is TGTGCCAGCAGTGGAAGGGCCAACGTCCTGACTTTC. Translating it yields CASSGRANVLTF.

The CDR3 sequence is CASSLSPGTGGSEQYF. The CDR3, as DNA: TGTGCCAGCAGTTTATCACCCGGGACAGGGGGCTCCGAGCAGTACTTC. The chain recombines TRBV27 with TRBJ2-7; 12 bases agree with TRBD1. J was trimmed by 6 bases and V by 0 bases; bases with no gene match: 6. The germline V gene has CDR1 MNHEY and CDR2 SMNVEV (reference sequence). The CDR3 has 16 amino acids.

This clone was seen a handful of times. The chain joins TRBV2 to TRBJ1-1, with a possible D match to TRBD1 (6 bases). Trimming shortened V by 6 bases and J by 1 base, and 18 bases separated the two germline ends. The CDR3 spans 16 residues. CDR1 SNHLY and CDR2 FYNNEI come from the germline V gene. In nucleotides, the CDR3 is TGTGCCAGCAGCCCAAGGGCCCAGGGGTCGAACACTGAAGCTTTCTTT. Translating it yields CASSPRAQGSNTEAFF. The entire variable domain, with the rest obtained from reference TRBV2 and TRBJ1-1, is as follows: EPEVTQTPSHQVTQMGQEVILRCVPISNHLYFYWYRQILGQKVEFLVSFYNNEISEKSEIFDDQFSVERPDGSNFTLKIRSTKLEDSAMYFCASSPRAQGSNTEAFFGQGTRLTVV.

The chain uses TRBV7-3 and TRBJ2-1, with 7 bases identical to TRBD2. V shed 5 bases, J shed 5 bases, and the junction held 6 bases outside the gene matches. The CDR3 totals 14 residues. Germline V gene data show CDR1 as SGHTA and CDR2 as FQGTGA. DNA for the CDR3: TGTGCCAGCAGCCCATCGGGGGGTAACAATGAGCAGTTCTTC. Residues: CASSPSGGNNEQFF.

V usage is TRBV7-9 and J usage is TRBJ1-2, with D unresolved. This CDR3 contains 14 residues. Germline assignment: CDR1 SEHNR and CDR2 FQNEAQ (reference sequence). V lost 5 bases and J 4 bases, leaving 14 bases between the germline ends. CDR3 protein: CASSEMRGGYGYTF. In nucleotides, the CDR3 is TGTGCCAGCAGCGAGATGCGAGGAGGCTATGGCTACACCTTC.

The chain uses TRBV29-1 and TRBJ2-1, with D unresolved. The CDR3 totals 10 residues. CDR1 is SQVTM, CDR2 ANQGSEA, per germline. Between the trimmed V and J ends, which lost 6 bases and 5 bases, there was a span of 5 bases. The CDR3 spells CSVPHNEQFF. The CDR3 DNA is TGCAGCGTACCTCACAATGAGCAGTTCTTC.